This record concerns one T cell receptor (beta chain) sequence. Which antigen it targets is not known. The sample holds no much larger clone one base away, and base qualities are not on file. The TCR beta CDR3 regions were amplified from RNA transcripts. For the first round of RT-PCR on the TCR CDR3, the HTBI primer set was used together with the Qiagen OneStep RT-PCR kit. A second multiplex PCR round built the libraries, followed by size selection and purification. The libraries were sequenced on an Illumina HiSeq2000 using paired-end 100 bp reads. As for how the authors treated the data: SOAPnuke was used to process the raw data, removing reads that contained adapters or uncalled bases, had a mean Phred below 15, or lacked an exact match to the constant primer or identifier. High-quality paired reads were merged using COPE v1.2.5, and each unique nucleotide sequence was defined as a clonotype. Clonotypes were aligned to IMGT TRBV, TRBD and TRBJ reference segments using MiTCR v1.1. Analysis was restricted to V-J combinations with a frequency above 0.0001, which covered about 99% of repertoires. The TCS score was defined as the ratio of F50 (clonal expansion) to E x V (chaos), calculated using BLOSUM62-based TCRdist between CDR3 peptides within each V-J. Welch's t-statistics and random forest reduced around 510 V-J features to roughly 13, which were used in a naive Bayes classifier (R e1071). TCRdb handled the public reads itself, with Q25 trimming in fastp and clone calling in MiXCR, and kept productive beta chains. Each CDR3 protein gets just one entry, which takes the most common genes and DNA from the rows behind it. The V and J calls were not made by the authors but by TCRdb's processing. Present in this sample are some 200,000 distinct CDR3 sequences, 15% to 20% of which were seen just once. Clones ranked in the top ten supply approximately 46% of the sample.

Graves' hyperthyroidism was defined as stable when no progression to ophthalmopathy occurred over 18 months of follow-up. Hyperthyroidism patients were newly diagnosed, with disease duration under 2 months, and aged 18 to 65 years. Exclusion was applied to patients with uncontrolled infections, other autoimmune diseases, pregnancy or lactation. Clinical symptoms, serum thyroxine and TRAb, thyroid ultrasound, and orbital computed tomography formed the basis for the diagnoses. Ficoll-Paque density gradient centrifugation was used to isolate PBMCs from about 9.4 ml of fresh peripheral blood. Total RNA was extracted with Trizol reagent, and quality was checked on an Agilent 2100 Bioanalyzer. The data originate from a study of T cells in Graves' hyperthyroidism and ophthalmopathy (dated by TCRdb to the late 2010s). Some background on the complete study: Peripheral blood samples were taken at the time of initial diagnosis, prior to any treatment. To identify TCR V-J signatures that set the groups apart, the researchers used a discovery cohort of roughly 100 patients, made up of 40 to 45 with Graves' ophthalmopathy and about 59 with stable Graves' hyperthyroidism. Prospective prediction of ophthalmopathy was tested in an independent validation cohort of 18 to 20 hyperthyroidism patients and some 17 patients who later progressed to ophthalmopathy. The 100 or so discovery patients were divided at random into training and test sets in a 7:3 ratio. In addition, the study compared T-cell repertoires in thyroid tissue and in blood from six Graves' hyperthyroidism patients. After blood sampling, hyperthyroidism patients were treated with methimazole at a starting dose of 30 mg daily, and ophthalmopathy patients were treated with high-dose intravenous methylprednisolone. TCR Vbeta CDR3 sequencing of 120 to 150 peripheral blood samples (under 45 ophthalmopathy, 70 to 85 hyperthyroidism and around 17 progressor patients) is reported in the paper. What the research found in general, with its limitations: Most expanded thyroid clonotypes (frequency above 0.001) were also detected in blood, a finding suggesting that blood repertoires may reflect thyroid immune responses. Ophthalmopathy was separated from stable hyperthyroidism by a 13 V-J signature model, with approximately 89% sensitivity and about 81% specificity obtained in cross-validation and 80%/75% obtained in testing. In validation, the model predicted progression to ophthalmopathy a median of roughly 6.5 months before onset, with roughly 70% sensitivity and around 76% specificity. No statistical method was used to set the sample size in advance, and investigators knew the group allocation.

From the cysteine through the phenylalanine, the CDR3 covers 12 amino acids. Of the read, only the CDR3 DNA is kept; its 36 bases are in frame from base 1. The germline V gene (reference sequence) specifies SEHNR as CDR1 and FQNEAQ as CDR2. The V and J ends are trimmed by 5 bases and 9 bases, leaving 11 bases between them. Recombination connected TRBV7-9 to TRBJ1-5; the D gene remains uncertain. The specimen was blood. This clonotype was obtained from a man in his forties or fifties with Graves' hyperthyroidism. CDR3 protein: CASSPEMWPQHF. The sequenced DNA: TGTGCCAGCAGCCCGGAAATGTGGCCCCAGCATTTT.